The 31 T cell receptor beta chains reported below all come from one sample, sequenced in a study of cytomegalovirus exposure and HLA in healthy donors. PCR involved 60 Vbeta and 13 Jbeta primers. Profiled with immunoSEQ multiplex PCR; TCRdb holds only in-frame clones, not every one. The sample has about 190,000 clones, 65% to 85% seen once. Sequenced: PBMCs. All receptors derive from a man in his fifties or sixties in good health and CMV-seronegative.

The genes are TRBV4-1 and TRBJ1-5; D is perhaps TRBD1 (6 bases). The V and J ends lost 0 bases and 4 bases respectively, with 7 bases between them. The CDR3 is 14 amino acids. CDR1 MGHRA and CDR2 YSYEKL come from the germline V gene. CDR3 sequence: CASSQEQGNQPQHF. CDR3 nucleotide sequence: TGCGCCAGCAGCCAAGAGCAGGGGAATCAGCCCCAGCATTTT.

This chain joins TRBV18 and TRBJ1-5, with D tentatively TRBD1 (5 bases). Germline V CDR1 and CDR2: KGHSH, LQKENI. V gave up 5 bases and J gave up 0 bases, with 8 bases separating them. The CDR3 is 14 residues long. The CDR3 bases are TGTGCCAGCTCAGGGGGGAATAGCAATCAGCCCCAGCATTTT. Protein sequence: CASSGGNSNQPQHF.

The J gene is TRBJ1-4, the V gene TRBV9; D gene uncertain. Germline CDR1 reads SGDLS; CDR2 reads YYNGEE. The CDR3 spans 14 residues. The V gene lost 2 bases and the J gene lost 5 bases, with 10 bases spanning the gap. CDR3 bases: TGTGCCAGCAGCGTTGGGCAGAGAAATGAAAAACTGTTTTTT. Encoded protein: CASSVGQRNEKLFF.

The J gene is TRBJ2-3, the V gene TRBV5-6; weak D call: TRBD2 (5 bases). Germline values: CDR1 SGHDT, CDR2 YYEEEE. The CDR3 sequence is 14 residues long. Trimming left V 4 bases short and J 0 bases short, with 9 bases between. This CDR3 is CASSRGLSTDTQYF. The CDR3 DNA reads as TGTGCCAGCAGCCGTGGACTGAGCACAGATACGCAGTATTTT.

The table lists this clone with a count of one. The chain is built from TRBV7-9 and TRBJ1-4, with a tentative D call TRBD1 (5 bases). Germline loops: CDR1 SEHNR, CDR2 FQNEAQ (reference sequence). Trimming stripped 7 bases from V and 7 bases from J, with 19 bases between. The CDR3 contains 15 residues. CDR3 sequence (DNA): TGTGCCAGCACCTACAGATGGGCAGGGCTTGAAAAACTGTTTTTT. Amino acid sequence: CASTYRWAGLEKLFF.

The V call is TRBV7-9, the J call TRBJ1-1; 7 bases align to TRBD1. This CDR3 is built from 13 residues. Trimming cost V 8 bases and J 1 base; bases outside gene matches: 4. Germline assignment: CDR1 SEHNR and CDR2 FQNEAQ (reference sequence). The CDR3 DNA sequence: TGTGCCAGCCAGGGGGTTGGGAACACTGAAGCTTTCTTT. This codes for CASQGVGNTEAFF.

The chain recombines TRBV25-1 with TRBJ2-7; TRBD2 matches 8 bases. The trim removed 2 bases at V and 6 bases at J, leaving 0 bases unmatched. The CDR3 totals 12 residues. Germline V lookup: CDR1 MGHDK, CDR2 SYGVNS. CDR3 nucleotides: TGTGCCAGCAGTGAACGGGGGGGCGAGCAGTACTTC. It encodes CASSERGGEQYF.

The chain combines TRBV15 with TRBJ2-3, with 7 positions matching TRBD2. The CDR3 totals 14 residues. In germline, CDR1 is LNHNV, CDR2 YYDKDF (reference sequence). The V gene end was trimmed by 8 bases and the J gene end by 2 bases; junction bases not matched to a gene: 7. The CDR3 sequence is CATAASGYTDTQYF. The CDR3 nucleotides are TGTGCCACCGCAGCTAGCGGCTACACAGATACGCAGTATTTT.

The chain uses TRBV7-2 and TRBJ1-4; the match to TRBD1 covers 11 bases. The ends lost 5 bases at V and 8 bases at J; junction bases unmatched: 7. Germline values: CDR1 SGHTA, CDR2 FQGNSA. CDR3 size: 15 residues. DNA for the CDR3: TGTGCCAGCAGCAGAGGACAGGGGGCAAGGGAAAAACTGTTTTTT. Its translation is CASSRGQGAREKLFF.

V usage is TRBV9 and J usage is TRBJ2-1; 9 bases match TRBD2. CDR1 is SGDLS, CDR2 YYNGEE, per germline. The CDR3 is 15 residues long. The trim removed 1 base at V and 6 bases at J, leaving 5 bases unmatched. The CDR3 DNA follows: TGTGCCAGCAGCGTAAGGGCGGGGGGGCCCAATGAGCAGTTCTTC. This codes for CASSVRAGGPNEQFF.

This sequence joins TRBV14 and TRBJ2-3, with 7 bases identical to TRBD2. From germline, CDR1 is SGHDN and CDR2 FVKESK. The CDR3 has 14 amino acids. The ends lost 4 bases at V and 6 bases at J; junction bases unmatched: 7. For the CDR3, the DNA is TGTGCCAGCAGCCCCGAGGGGCGGGGGGATACGCAGTATTTT. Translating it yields CASSPEGRGDTQYF.

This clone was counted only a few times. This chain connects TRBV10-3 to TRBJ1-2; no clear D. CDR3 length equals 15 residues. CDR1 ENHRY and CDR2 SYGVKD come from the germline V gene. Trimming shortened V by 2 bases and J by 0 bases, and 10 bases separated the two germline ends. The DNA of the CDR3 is TGTGCCATCAGTGAGACCCCGGGAGCTAACTATGGCTACACCTTC. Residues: CAISETPGANYGYTF.

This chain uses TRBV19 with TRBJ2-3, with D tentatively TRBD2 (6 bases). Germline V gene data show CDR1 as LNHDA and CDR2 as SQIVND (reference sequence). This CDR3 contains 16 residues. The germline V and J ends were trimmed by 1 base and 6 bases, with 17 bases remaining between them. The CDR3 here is CASSIGAGLTGDTQYF. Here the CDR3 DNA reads TGTGCCAGTAGTATAGGGGCGGGGTTGACGGGCGATACGCAGTATTTT.

This CDR3 reads CASSRVELYHLHF. The CDR3 DNA reads TGTGCCAGCTCACGAGTCGAACTATATCACTTGCATTTT. J is TRBJ1-5 and V is TRBV18; the D is unclear. CDR3 length equals 13 residues. Germline V gives CDR1 KGHSH, CDR2 LQKENI. V was pared by 4 bases and J by 15 bases, with 19 bases between.

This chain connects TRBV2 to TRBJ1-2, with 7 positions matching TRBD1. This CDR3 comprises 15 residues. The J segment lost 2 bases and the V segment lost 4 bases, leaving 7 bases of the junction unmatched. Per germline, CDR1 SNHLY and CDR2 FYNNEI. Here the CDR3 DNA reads TGTGCCAGCAGTGTTCAGGGACAGCGAAACTATGGCTACACCTTC. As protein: CASSVQGQRNYGYTF.

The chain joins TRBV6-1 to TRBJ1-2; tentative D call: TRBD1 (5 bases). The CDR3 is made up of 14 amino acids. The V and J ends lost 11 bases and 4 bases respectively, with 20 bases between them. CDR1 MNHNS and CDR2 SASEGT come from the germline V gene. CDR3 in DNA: TGTGCCGGGGGGTTGGGAGTCGCAATCTATGGCTACACCTTC. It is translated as CAGGLGVAIYGYTF.

The CDR3 DNA is TGTGCCAGCAGCTTAGACATGGGGGGCTATGGCTACACCTTC. It translates to CASSLDMGGYGYTF. The rearrangement joins TRBV7-9 to TRBJ1-2; weak D call: TRBD1 (5 bases). Trimming removed 1 base at V and 4 bases at J, with 10 bases between. The germline gives CDR1 SEHNR, CDR2 FQNEAQ (reference sequence). This CDR3 has 14 residues.

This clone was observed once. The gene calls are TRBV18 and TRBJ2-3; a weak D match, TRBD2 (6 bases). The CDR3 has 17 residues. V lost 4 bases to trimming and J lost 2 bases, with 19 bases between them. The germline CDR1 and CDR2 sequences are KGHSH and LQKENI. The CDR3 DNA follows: TGTGCCAGCTCACTAGTATTGCCGGGACTCCTCACAGATACGCAGTATTTT. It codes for CASSLVLPGLLTDTQYF.

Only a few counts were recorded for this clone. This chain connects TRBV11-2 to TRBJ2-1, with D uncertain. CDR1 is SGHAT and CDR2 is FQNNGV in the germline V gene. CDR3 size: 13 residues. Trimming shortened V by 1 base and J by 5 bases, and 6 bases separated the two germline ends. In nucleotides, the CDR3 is TGTGCCAGCAGCTTAGGAGTCGACAATGAGCAGTTCTTC. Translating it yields CASSLGVDNEQFF.

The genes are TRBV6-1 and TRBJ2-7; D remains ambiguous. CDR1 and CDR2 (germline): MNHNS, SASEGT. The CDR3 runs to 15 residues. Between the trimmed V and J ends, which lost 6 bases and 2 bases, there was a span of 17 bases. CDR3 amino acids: CASRTGSQGTYEQYF. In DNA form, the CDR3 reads TGTGCCAGCAGAACCGGGTCTCAAGGAACCTACGAGCAGTACTTC.

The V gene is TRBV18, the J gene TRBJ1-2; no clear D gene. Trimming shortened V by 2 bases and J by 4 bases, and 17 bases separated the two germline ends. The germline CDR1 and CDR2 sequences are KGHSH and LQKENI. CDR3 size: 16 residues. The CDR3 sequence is CASSPEVSLSLYGYTF. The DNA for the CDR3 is TGTGCCAGCTCACCAGAGGTCTCGCTTTCTCTCTATGGCTACACCTTC.

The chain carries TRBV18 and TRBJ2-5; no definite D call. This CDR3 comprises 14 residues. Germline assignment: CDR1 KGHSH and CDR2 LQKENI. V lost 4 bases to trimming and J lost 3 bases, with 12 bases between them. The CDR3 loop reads CASSQSLPKETQYF. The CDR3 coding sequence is TGTGCCAGCTCACAAAGCCTCCCAAAAGAGACCCAGTACTTC.

The CDR3 DNA is TGTGCCAGCAGCAGAGGCATTTTCCTCACTGAAGCTTTCTTT. This codes for CASSRGIFLTEAFF. The rearrangement joins TRBV6-5 to TRBJ1-1; D call uncertain. The V and J ends lost 6 bases and 4 bases respectively, with 15 bases between them. CDR3 length: 14 amino acids. Per the germline V gene, CDR1 is MNHEY and CDR2 is SVGAGI.

The CDR3, as DNA: TGTGCCAGCAGCCCGGTGAGGGTGTCGGAGACCCAGTACTTC. It codes for CASSPVRVSETQYF. J is TRBJ2-5 and V is TRBV11-3; D is perhaps TRBD2 (5 bases). V was cut by 5 bases and J by 5 bases, with 15 bases left in between. Looked up from germline, CDR1 is SGHNT and CDR2 is YENEEA. The CDR3 is made up of 14 amino acids. The full variable domain, its missing parts supplied by reference TRBV11-3 and TRBJ2-5, is EAGVVQSPRYKIIEKKQPVAFWCNPISGHNTLYWYLQNLGQGPELLIRYENEEAVDDSQLPKDRFSAERLKGVDSTLKIQPAELGDSAVYLCASSPVRVSETQYFGPGTRLLVL.

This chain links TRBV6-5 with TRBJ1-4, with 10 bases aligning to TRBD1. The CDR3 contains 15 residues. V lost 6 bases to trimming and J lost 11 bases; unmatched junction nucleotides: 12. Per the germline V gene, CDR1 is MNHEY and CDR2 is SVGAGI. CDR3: CASSIAGTGEAKLFF. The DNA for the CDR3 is TGTGCCAGCAGCATCGCCGGGACAGGGGAGGCTAAACTGTTTTTT.

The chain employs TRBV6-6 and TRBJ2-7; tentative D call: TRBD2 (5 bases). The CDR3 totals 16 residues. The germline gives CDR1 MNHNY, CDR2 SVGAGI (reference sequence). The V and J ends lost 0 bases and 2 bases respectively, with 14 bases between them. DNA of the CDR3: TGTGCCAGCAGTTACTCCACTTCGGGATTAGCCTACGAGCAGTACTTC. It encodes CASSYSTSGLAYEQYF.

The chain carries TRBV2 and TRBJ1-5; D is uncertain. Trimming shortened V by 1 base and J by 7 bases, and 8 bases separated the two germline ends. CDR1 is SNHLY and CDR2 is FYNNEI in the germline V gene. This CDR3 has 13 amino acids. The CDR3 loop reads CASSEDGRQPQHF. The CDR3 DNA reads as TGTGCCAGCAGTGAAGATGGCAGACAGCCCCAGCATTTT.

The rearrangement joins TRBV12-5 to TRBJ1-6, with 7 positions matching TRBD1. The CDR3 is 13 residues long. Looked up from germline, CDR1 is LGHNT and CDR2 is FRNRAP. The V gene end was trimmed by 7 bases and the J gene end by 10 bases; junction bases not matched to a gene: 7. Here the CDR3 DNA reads TGTGCTAGTGCCGACAGGGCTGGGTCACCCCTCCACTTT. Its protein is CASADRAGSPLHF.

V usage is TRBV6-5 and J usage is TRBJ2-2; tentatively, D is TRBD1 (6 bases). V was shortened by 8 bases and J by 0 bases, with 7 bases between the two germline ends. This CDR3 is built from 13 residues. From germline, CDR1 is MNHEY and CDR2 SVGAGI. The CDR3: CASRDTNTGELFF. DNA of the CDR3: TGTGCCAGCCGGGACACGAACACCGGGGAGCTGTTTTTT.

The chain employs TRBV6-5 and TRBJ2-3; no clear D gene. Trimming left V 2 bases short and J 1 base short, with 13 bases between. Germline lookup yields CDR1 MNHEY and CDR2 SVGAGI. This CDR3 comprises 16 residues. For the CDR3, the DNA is TGTGCCAGCAGTTACCGCCCCCAGGCTCGCACAGATACGCAGTATTTT. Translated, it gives CASSYRPQARTDTQYF.

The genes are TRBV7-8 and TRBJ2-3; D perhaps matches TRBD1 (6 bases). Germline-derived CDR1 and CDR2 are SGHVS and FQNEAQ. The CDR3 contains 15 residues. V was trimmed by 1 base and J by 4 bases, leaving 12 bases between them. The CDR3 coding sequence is TGTGCCAGCAGCTTAGGGGGGCGCGAGGCAGATACGCAGTATTTT. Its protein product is CASSLGGREADTQYF.